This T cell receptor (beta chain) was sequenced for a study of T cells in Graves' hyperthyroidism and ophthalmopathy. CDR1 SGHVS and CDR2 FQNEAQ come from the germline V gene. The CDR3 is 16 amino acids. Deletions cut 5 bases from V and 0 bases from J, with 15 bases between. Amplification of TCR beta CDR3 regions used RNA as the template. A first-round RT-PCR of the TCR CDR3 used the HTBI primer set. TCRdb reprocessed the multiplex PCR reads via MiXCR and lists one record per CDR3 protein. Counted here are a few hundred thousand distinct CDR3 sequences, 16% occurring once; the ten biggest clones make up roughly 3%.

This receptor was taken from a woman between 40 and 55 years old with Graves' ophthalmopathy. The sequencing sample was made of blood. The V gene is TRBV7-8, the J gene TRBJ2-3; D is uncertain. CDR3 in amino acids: CASSPATLISTDTQYF. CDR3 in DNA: TGTGCCAGCAGCCCCGCGACACTTATTAGCACAGATACGCAGTATTTT.